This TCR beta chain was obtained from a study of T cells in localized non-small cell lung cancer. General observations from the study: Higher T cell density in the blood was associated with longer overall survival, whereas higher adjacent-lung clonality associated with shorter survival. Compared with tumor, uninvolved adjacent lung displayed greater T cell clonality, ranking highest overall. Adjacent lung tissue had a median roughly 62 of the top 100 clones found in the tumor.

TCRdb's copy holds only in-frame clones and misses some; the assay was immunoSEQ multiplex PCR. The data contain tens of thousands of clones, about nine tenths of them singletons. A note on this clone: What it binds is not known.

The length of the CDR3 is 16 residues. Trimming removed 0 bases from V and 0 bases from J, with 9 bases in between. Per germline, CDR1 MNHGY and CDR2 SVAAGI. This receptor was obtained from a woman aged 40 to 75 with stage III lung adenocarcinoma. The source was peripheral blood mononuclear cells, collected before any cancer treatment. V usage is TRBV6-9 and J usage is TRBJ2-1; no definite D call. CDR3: CASSYSRLNSYNEQFF. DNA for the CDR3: TGTGCCAGCAGTTATTCTAGACTCAACTCCTACAATGAGCAGTTCTTC.